The clone carrying this T cell receptor (beta chain) was detected ten times or more. One entry per CDR3 protein, called by TCRdb with MiXCR from the reads. The data hold 55,000 to 80,000 distinct CDR3 sequences, with approximately 21% observed a single time. The record originates from a study of lung T cells in sarcoidosis with Löfgren's syndrome. J gave up 2 bases and V 3 bases, and 6 bases lay outside the gene matches. This CDR3 comprises 15 residues. The germline V gene has CDR1 DFQATT and CDR2 SNEGSKA (reference sequence). The rearrangement joins TRBV20-1 to TRBJ2-5, with 10 positions matching TRBD2. The specimen sequenced was CD4+ T cells from PBMCs. The receptor's source is a human donor with sarcoidosis (Löfgren's syndrome or another form), or a control subject (not recorded which). In DNA, the CDR3 is TGCAGTGCTAGCGGTAGCGGGGGGCGGCAAGAGACCCAGTACTTC. Translating gives CSASGSGGRQETQYF.